Each of the 20 T cell receptor beta chains below was sequenced from the same sample in a study of T cell repertoires in ileal Crohn's disease. The assay was immunoSEQ multiplex PCR, and TCRdb's table has in-frame clones only and misses some. The table lists fewer than 5,500 clones, roughly 85% of them singletons. Sequenced input: ileal tissue. These receptors all come from an adult with Crohn's disease.

The V and J genes are TRBV7-2 and TRBJ2-5; 9 nucleotides agree with TRBD2. Trimming removed 2 bases from V and 1 base from J; junction bases left unmatched: 5. The germline V gene encodes CDR1 SGHTA and CDR2 FQGNSA. This CDR3 region has 16 residues. The CDR3 nucleotides are TGTGCCAGCAGCTTATATAGCGGGGGAGGCCAAGAGACCCAGTACTTC. This sequence encodes CASSLYSGGGQETQYF.

The rearrangement links TRBV6-1 to TRBJ2-7, with TRBD1 matching over 8 bases. The V and J ends lost 3 bases and 4 bases, in that order; junction bases with no gene match: 8. Germline V CDR1 and CDR2: MNHNS, SASEGT. The CDR3 extends over 15 amino acids. The CDR3 coding sequence is TGTGCCAGCAGTGACCGCTGGACAGGGAAGTACGAGCAGTACTTC. Its translation is CASSDRWTGKYEQYF.

The V call is TRBV6-5, the J call TRBJ1-6; 7 bases agree with TRBD1. CDR3 length: 15 residues. Germline CDR1 MNHEY, CDR2 SVGAGI. V was clipped by 7 bases and J by 10 bases; unmatched bases: 13. The chain's CDR3 is CASNPTDRSGSPLHF. Here the CDR3 DNA reads TGTGCCAGCAACCCTACGGACAGGTCGGGGTCACCCCTCCACTTT.

This sequence joins TRBV6-6 and TRBJ1-1, with D perhaps TRBD1 (6 bases). The CDR3 sequence is 14 residues long. Germline V gives CDR1 MNHNY, CDR2 SVGAGI (reference sequence). The V gene lost 3 bases and the J gene lost 1 base, with 9 bases spanning the gap. The CDR3 is CASSYVGANTEAFF. In nucleotides, the CDR3 is TGTGCCAGCAGTTATGTGGGGGCGAACACTGAAGCTTTCTTT.

The chain is built from TRBV6-1 and TRBJ2-7; 9 bases match TRBD1. This CDR3 is built from 16 residues. Losses at the gene ends were 2 bases for V and 3 bases for J; bases not matched to a gene: 8. CDR1 is MNHNS, CDR2 SASEGT, per germline. Written as DNA, the CDR3 is TGTGCCAGCAGTGAACCTCCGGGACAGGGACTCTACGAGCAGTACTTC. As protein: CASSEPPGQGLYEQYF.

The J gene is TRBJ1-5, the V gene TRBV5-6, with D perhaps TRBD1 (5 bases). In germline, CDR1 is SGHDT, CDR2 YYEEEE. Trimming cost V 0 bases and J 3 bases, with 7 bases left between them. The CDR3 covers 14 residues. CDR3 DNA: TGTGCCAGCAGCTTGGGACAGTTCAATCAGCCCCAGCATTTT. Protein product: CASSLGQFNQPQHF.

In nucleotides, the CDR3 is TGTGCCAGCAGTGACTCGCGGACAGGGAACAATGAGCAGTTCTTC. This sequence encodes CASSDSRTGNNEQFF. The chain couples TRBV6-4 to TRBJ2-1; 8 positions match TRBD1. The germline gives CDR1 MRHNA, CDR2 SNTAGT. V was clipped by 0 bases and J by 5 bases; unmatched bases: 3. The CDR3 is made up of 15 amino acids.

The V gene is TRBV27, the J gene TRBJ2-1; 8 positions agree with TRBD2. The V gene's germline CDR1 is MNHEY and CDR2 SMNVEV (reference sequence). The CDR3 consists of 15 residues. With 3 bases clipped from V and 7 bases from J, the junction kept 8 bases outside the gene matches. In nucleotides, the CDR3 is TGTGCCAGCAGTTTCAAGCGGGGGCCTGGAAATGAGCAGTTCTTC. It specifies CASSFKRGPGNEQFF.

The chain links TRBV5-1 to TRBJ2-2, with TRBD1 matching 9 bases. Unmatched junction bases numbered 6, after V lost 0 bases and J lost 6 bases. CDR3 length: 16 residues. The germline V gene has CDR1 SGHRS and CDR2 YFSETQ. The CDR3 DNA sequence: TGCGCCAGCAGCTTGGTAGGACAGGGGAAGGCCGGGGAGCTGTTTTTT. The encoded protein is CASSLVGQGKAGELFF.

About this clone: The junction departs from germline at one end; a sequencing error may be responsible. The chain combines TRBV6-1 with TRBJ1-4; TRBD1 matches at 9 bases. The CDR3 covers 14 residues. Per germline, CDR1 MNHNS and CDR2 SASEGT. The DNA of the CDR3 is TGTGCCGGCAGTGTCGGGACAGGGAATGAAAAACTGTTTTTT. It specifies CAGSVGTGNEKLFF.

To note about this clone: Different DNA sequences within this sample yield the same CDR3. The chain is built from TRBV30 and TRBJ1-5; D perhaps matches TRBD1 (6 bases). Trimming took off 1 base at V and 2 bases at J, with 9 bases between the two ends. The CDR3 spans 14 residues. Germline CDR1 GTSNPN, CDR2 SVGIG (reference sequence). CDR3 coding DNA: TGTGCCTGGAGTGGCAGGGGCGGCAATCAGCCCCAGCATTTT. As protein: CAWSGRGGNQPQHF. The full variable domain, in which reference TRBV30 and TRBJ1-5 provide the parts outside the CDR3, is SQTIHQWPATLVQPVGSPLSLECTVEGTSNPNLYWYRQAAGRGLQLLFYSVGIGQISSEVPQNLSASRPQDRQFILSSKKLLLSDSGFYLCAWSGRGGNQPQHFGDGTRLSIL.

This clone has more than one count but fewer than ten. This rearrangement joins TRBV5-8 to TRBJ2-1, with a possible D match to TRBD1 (6 bases). Germline CDR1 reads SGHTS; CDR2 reads YDEGEE. CDR3 length equals 15 residues. V dropped 4 bases and J dropped 0 bases, with 11 bases sitting between them. This CDR3 reads CASSRTASSYNEQFF. In DNA form, the CDR3 reads TGTGCCAGCAGCCGGACAGCGAGCTCCTACAATGAGCAGTTCTTC.

This clone has only one observation. The genes are TRBV5-5 and TRBJ1-3; 9 nucleotides align to TRBD1. Per the germline V gene, CDR1 is SGHKS and CDR2 is YYEKEE (reference sequence). The CDR3 has 14 amino acids. The ends lost 4 bases at V and 6 bases at J; junction bases unmatched: 5. The CDR3, as DNA: TGTGCCAGCAGCACTAGGACAGGGGAAAACACCATATATTTT. Translation: CASSTRTGENTIYF.

V is TRBV30 and J is TRBJ1-4; a possible D gene is TRBD1 (5 bases). The CDR3 extends over 16 amino acids. Germline CDR1 is GTSNPN and CDR2 is SVGIG (reference sequence). Trimming stripped 0 bases from V and 7 bases from J, with 18 bases between. CDR3: CAWSVIVGQGGEKLFF. The CDR3 coding sequence is TGTGCCTGGAGTGTAATCGTGGGGCAAGGCGGTGAAAAACTGTTTTTT.

This clone was counted a single time. The gene calls are TRBV27 and TRBJ1-1; the match to TRBD1 covers 9 bases. The CDR3 length is 17 residues. The junction had 13 bases not matched to a gene; V was cut back by 0 bases and J by 8 bases. Germline CDR1 reads MNHEY; CDR2 reads SMNVEV (reference sequence). CDR3 sequence reads: CASSLSTIGTGKGEAFF. CDR3 in DNA: TGTGCCAGCAGTTTATCTACCATCGGGACAGGGAAGGGCGAAGCTTTCTTT.

The gene calls are TRBV29-1 and TRBJ1-1; D is ambiguous. Trimming took off 7 bases at V and 5 bases at J, with 8 bases between the two ends. Germline assignment: CDR1 SQVTM and CDR2 ANQGSEA. The CDR3 consists of 10 residues. This chain's CDR3 is CSAVLTEAFF. The CDR3 DNA sequence: TGCAGCGCCGTTCTTACTGAAGCTTTCTTT.

In its sample, this clone was seen a few times. The CDR3 nucleotides are TGTGCCAGCAGCTTGCTAGGGGGCGGCTCTGGGGCCAACGTCCTGACTTTC. Translated: CASSLLGGGSGANVLTF. The chain couples TRBV5-6 to TRBJ2-6, with TRBD1 matching over 7 bases. The germline V gene has CDR1 SGHDT and CDR2 YYEEEE. The CDR3 length is 17 residues. V lost 1 base to trimming and J lost 0 bases; unmatched junction nucleotides: 4.

The chain is built from TRBV6-5 and TRBJ2-5; D may be TRBD1 (6 bases). Trimming took off 2 bases at V and 5 bases at J, with 15 bases between the two ends. The germline gives CDR1 MNHEY, CDR2 SVGAGI. The CDR3 sequence is 15 residues long. Written as DNA, the CDR3 is TGTGCCAGCAGTTACGAGAGGGACATAACGGAGACCCAGTACTTC. Its translation is CASSYERDITETQYF.

The chain is built from TRBV30 and TRBJ1-6; D gene unclear. V shed 0 bases and J shed 9 bases, with 15 bases lying between them. The CDR3 covers 15 residues. Germline-derived CDR1 and CDR2 are GTSNPN and SVGIG (reference sequence). The CDR3 reads CAWSVLGSEGSPLHF. CDR3 nucleotides: TGTGCCTGGAGTGTACTTGGCTCGGAGGGTTCACCCCTCCACTTT.

This sequence joins TRBV6-5 and TRBJ1-2; 7 bases match TRBD1. The CDR3 totals 14 residues. CDR1 is MNHEY and CDR2 is SVGAGI in the germline V gene. V was pared by 7 bases and J by 6 bases, with 11 bases of the junction left unmatched. The CDR3 DNA sequence: TGTGCCAGCAATAGGGGGGACAGCAGCGATGGCTACACCTTC. It specifies CASNRGDSSDGYTF.